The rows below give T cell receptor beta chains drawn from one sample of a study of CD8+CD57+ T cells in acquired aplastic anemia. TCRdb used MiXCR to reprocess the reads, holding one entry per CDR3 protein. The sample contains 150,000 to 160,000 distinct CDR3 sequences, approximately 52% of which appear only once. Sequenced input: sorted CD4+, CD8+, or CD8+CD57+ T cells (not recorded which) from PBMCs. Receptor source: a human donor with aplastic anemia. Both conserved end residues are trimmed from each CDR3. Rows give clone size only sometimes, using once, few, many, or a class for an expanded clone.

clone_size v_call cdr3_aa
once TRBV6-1 ASSERDGNSGNTIY
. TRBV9 ASATGMGYGYT
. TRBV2 ASSPSDRGNQPQH
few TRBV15 ATSPRGDSLYEQY
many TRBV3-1 ASSQDQGFGNTIY
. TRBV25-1 ASSVERNTEAF
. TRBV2 ASAREVTDTQY
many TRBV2 ASPEGASGGARDTQY
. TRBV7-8 ASSLVFRETQY
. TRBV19 ASSIEQGGSYGYT
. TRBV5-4 ASSWDRQPYEQY
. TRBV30 AWSPWGSDSPLH
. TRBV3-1 ASSFGTSGGPQETQY
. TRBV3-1 ASSQRTSGSGRYYEQY
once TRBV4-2 ASSQVGDSNEQF
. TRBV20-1 SARGIAGNYNEQF
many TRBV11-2 ASSVRAAGGAYNEQF
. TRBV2 ASSYGNLNTEAF
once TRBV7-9 ASSPEATDTQY
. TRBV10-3 ASSILRGPYNEQF